The clone carrying this T cell receptor (beta chain) came up a few times. The data stem from a study of blood T cell repertoires in COVID-19. J was trimmed by 5 bases and V by 11 bases; bases with no gene match: 8. The CDR3 is 14 residues long. From germline, CDR1 is MDHEN and CDR2 SYDVKM. Study processing details: How many nucleated cells were present was estimated from reference gene primer amplification. Clones were sequenced by immunoSEQ multiplex PCR, and TCRdb holds only the in-frame ones, with some missing. That table gives V, J and clone size, and the DNA gave D and trimming. This sample has roughly 200,000 clones, with roughly 88% found just once.

This sequence joins TRBV28 and TRBJ2-5; 13 positions match TRBD2. The sequence came from a man between 60 and 75 years old with acute or convalescent COVID-19. Sequencing was done on a sample of peripheral blood. The CDR3 is CASGLAGVDETQYF. Written as DNA, the CDR3 is TGTGCCTCAGGACTAGCGGGAGTCGATGAGACCCAGTACTTC.